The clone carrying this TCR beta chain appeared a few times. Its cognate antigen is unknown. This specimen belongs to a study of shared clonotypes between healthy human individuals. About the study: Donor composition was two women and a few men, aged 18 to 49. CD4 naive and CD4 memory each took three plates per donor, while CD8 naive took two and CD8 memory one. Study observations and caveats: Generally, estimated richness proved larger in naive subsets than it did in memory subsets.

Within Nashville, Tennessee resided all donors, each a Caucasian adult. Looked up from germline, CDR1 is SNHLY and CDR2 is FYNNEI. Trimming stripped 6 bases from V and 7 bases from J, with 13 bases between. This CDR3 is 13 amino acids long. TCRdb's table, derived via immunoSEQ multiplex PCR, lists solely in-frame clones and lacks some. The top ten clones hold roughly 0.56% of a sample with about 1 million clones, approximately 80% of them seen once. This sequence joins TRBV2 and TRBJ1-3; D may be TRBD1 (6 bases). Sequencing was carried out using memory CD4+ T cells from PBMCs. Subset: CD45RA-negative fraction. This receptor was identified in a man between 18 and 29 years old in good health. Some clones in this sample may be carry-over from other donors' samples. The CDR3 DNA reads TGTGCCAGCAGGGGTAGGACAGCCAACACCATATATTTT. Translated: CASRGRTANTIYF.